This T cell receptor beta chain comes out of a study of spatial heterogeneity in lung cancer. The overall study: Samples were obtained from roughly 65 donors, all untreated early-stage non-small cell lung cancer patients. Notes on the study in general: Expanded tumor TCRs that were ubiquitous appeared in blood more at resection than follow-up.

The study tagged each TCR cDNA molecule with a unique molecular identifier. MiXCR, run by TCRdb on the 5' RACE reads, gives a single entry per CDR3 protein. The table lists about 47,000 distinct CDR3 sequences, about 12% of them singletons, with 30% to 35% in the top ten. Remarks on this clonotype: The antigen remains unidentified.

The CDR3 has 15 amino acids. The germline V gene has CDR1 LGHNA and CDR2 YSLEER. V shed 2 bases, J shed 0 bases, and the junction held 4 bases outside the gene matches. Time point defined: blood at routine non-recurrence follow-up after resection. The chain is built from TRBV4-3 and TRBJ2-7; TRBD2 matches 7 bases. The sequence derives from a male donor with early-stage non-small cell lung cancer. The starting material was PBMCs, obtained at follow-up. The CDR3 sequence is CASSQWEGASYEQYF. CDR3 nucleotide sequence: TGCGCCAGCAGCCAATGGGAGGGAGCCTCCTACGAGCAGTACTTC.